This T cell receptor beta chain emerged from a study of T-cell memory formation after mild COVID-19. At the level of the study: TCR clustering was largely donor specific.

Findings and caveats of the study: The study found balanced CD4/CD8 in clones contracting day 15 to 85 and a CD4+ lean in later expanders. Proof of SARS-CoV-2 specificity was absent for the second-wave clones that crested on day 37.

TCRdb reprocessed the 5' RACE reads via MiXCR and lists one record per CDR3 protein. The data contain hundreds of thousands of distinct CDR3 sequences, less than 20% of them singletons. This CDR3 region has 16 residues. V lost 0 bases and J lost 8, with 16 bases in between. Germline V gene data show CDR1 as MNHEY and CDR2 as SVGAGI. In its sample, this clonotype was seen a few times. Its antigen is undetermined. The receptor was isolated from a man aged 18 to 30 who had mild COVID-19 (a few samples of this study predate the infection). Cell type and time point are not known. V usage is TRBV6-5 and J usage is TRBJ1-4, with D uncertain. The sequencing sample was made of PBMCs or a T cell subset sorted from them (not recorded which). The CDR3 reads CASSYSGSRGFEKLFF. The DNA of the CDR3 is TGTGCCAGCAGTTACTCGGGATCCCGGGGATTCGAAAAACTGTTTTTT.